These 21 T cell receptor beta chains came from one sample sequenced in a study of T-cell memory formation after mild COVID-19. In TCRdb, the 5' RACE reads were re-called with MiXCR into one record per CDR3 protein. Among around 420,000 distinct CDR3 sequences listed, 20% to 25% were seen once. Input material: PBMCs or a T cell subset sorted from them (not recorded which). These receptors were collected from an adult woman who had mild COVID-19 (a few samples of this study predate the infection). Cell type and time point are not known.

The chain employs TRBV6-5 and TRBJ2-5; D is unclear. CDR3 length equals 14 residues. The V end was cut by 6 bases, the J end by 1 base, with 12 bases between. Germline V gives CDR1 MNHEY, CDR2 SVGAGI. CDR3 in DNA: TGTGCCAGCAGCGGTGGGTTAGCCCAAGAGACCCAGTACTTC. It is translated as CASSGGLAQETQYF.

This clonotype was seen more than once but under ten times. V is TRBV25-1 and J is TRBJ2-6, with TRBD2 matching 10 bases. Trimming took 8 bases from V and 0 from J; bases not matched to a gene: 10. The CDR3 contains 18 residues. Germline assignment: CDR1 MGHDK and CDR2 SYGVNS. CDR3 sequence reads: CASGSSGGPHSGANVLTF. The DNA for the CDR3 is TGTGCCAGCGGAAGTAGCGGGGGGCCCCACTCTGGGGCCAACGTCCTGACTTTC.

The chain carries TRBV6-5 and TRBJ1-6; no clear D gene. With 0 bases removed from V and 5 bases from J, the gap between germline ends came to 11 bases. In germline, CDR1 is MNHEY, CDR2 SVGAGI. This CDR3 contains 16 residues. CDR3: CASSYSGGLNNSPLHF. The CDR3 coding sequence is TGTGCCAGCAGTTACTCGGGCGGGTTGAATAATTCACCCCTCCACTTT.

This clonotype showed up just a few times. V usage is TRBV24-1 and J usage is TRBJ2-1; 8 bases fit TRBD1. V was clipped by 4 bases and J by 1 base; unmatched bases: 5. The CDR3 loop spans 16 amino acids. CDR1 and CDR2 from the germline V gene are KGHDR and SFDVKD. The CDR3 is CATSDYGTGSYNEQFF. The CDR3 bases are TGTGCCACCAGTGACTACGGGACAGGATCCTACAATGAGCAGTTCTTC.

V and J are TRBV20-1 and TRBJ2-7, with D hard to call. Trimming took off 0 bases at V and 0 bases at J, with 12 bases between the two ends. Per the germline V gene, CDR1 is DFQATT and CDR2 is SNEGSKA (reference sequence). The CDR3 has 15 residues. This CDR3 is CSARDHRTPSYEQYF. The DNA for the CDR3 is TGCAGTGCTAGAGATCATAGGACGCCCTCCTACGAGCAGTACTTC.

The genes are TRBV27 and TRBJ2-2, with a weak D call TRBD2 (7 bases). Germline CDR1 MNHEY, CDR2 SMNVEV (reference sequence). With 2 bases removed from V and 6 bases from J, the gap between germline ends came to 16 bases. The CDR3 has 16 residues. CDR3 residues: CASSLKWQGRAGELFF. CDR3 nucleotide sequence: TGTGCCAGCAGTTTAAAATGGCAGGGGAGGGCCGGGGAGCTGTTTTTT.

This clonotype appeared a few times. The V and J genes are TRBV12-3 or TRBV12-4 and TRBJ1-2, with D unclear. V lost 5 bases to trimming and J lost 3 bases, with 13 bases between them. The CDR3 is made up of 14 amino acids. The CDR3 spells CASSRGVTDYGYTF. In DNA form, the CDR3 reads TGTGCCAGCAGTCGCGGGGTGACGGACTATGGCTACACCTTC.

This clonotype was seen a single time. V is TRBV30 and J is TRBJ2-7; TRBD1 is a possible D gene (5 bases). The V gene lost 4 bases and the J gene lost 3 bases, with 13 bases spanning the gap. Germline values: CDR1 GTSNPN, CDR2 SVGIG (reference sequence). This CDR3 is built from 13 residues. CDR3 nucleotide sequence: TGTGCCTGGACTATAGGGGTAGGCTACGAGCAGTACTTC. Translation: CAWTIGVGYEQYF.

The gene calls are TRBV7-8 and TRBJ2-1; 10 bases are a match to TRBD2. Germline lookup yields CDR1 SGHVS and CDR2 FQNEAQ. J was trimmed by 3 bases and V by 4 bases; bases with no gene match: 9. The CDR3 spans 17 residues. This CDR3 is CASSYHGLAGVYNEQFF. The CDR3 coding sequence is TGTGCCAGCAGCTACCACGGCCTAGCGGGAGTCTACAATGAGCAGTTCTTC.

In its sample, this clonotype was seen many times. The gene calls are TRBV20-1 and TRBJ2-3; 12 positions match TRBD2. Germline V gene sequence: CDR1 DFQATT, CDR2 SNEGSKA (reference sequence). The CDR3 covers 17 residues. After removal of 2 bases from V and 0 bases from J, the junction contained 6 bases not matched to a gene. The CDR3 sequence: CSARSSGGAGSTDTQYF. CDR3 nucleotide sequence: TGCAGTGCTAGATCTAGCGGGGGGGCGGGGAGCACAGATACGCAGTATTTT.

This clonotype was recorded a few times. The chain uses TRBV7-2 and TRBJ2-7, with D unclear. The CDR3 consists of 13 residues. V was trimmed by 4 bases and J by 0 bases, leaving 7 bases between them. Per germline, CDR1 SGHTA and CDR2 FQGNSA. The DNA of the CDR3 is TGTGCCAGCAGCTCACCCTACTCCTACGAGCAGTACTTC. Translated, it gives CASSSPYSYEQYF.

A few counts support this clonotype. This sequence joins TRBV19 and TRBJ2-5; unclear D gene. CDR1 and CDR2 from the germline V gene are LNHDA and SQIVND (reference sequence). The CDR3 runs to 15 residues. The V end lost 7 bases, the J end lost 0 bases, and 15 bases lay between the germline ends. This CDR3 is CASTANIGNQETQYF. In DNA form, the CDR3 reads TGTGCCAGTACCGCAAATATTGGTAACCAAGAGACCCAGTACTTC. Full variable domain (rest looked up from reference TRBV19 and TRBJ2-5): DGGITQSPKYLFRKEGQNVTLSCEQNLNHDAMYWYRQDPGQGLRLIYYSQIVNDFQKGDIAEGYSVSREKKESFPLTVTSAQKNPTAFYLCASTANIGNQETQYFGPGTRLLVL.

This clonotype was observed a handful of times. V and J are TRBV12-3 or TRBV12-4 and TRBJ2-3, with 7 bases identical to TRBD2. The V gene end was trimmed by 8 bases and the J gene end by 5 bases; junction bases not matched to a gene: 10. The CDR3 contains 14 residues. CDR3 coding DNA: TGTGCCAGCTGCCCGTTCCGGGAGGAAGATACGCAGTATTTT. Encoded protein: CASCPFREEDTQYF.

The table lists this clonotype with a few counts. V and J are TRBV6-2 or TRBV6-3 and TRBJ1-4; D not resolved. CDR3 size: 15 residues. Trimming took off 4 bases at V and 0 bases at J, with 9 bases between the two ends. The germline gives CDR1 MNHEY, CDR2 SVGEGT. CDR3 sequence reads: CASSSDGATNEKLFF. CDR3 sequence (DNA): TGTGCCAGCAGTTCCGACGGAGCAACTAATGAAAAACTGTTTTTT.

This clonotype was detected a few times. V and J are TRBV24-1 and TRBJ2-7, with D hard to call. This CDR3 has 13 amino acids. Germline CDR1 reads KGHDR; CDR2 reads SFDVKD. Trimming took off 4 bases at V and 2 bases at J, with 8 bases between the two ends. In DNA, the CDR3 is TGTGCCACCAGTGACACCTCCGCCTACGAGCAGTACTTC. Protein: CATSDTSAYEQYF.

The CDR3 bases are TGTGCCAGCAGTGGGCTAGCGGGGAACACCGGGGAGCTGTTTTTT. Its translation: CASSGLAGNTGELFF. The chain is built from TRBV2 and TRBJ2-2; 8 positions agree with TRBD2. This CDR3 has 15 residues. Trimming at V came to 4 bases and at J to 1 base, leaving 2 bases not matched to a gene. The germline gives CDR1 SNHLY, CDR2 FYNNEI. Using reference TRBV2 and TRBJ2-2 for the parts outside the CDR3, the full variable domain is EPEVTQTPSHQVTQMGQEVILRCVPISNHLYFYWYRQILGQKVEFLVSFYNNEISEKSEIFDDQFSVERPDGSNFTLKIRSTKLEDSAMYFCASSGLAGNTGELFFGEGSRLTVL.

This clonotype was picked up a small number of times. The chain employs TRBV4-1 and TRBJ1-5; the D gene is possibly TRBD1 (5 bases). The V end lost 4 bases, the J end lost 6 bases, and 22 bases lay between the germline ends. The CDR3 sequence is 17 residues long. Germline V gene lookup returns CDR1 MGHRA and CDR2 YSYEKL. CDR3 in DNA: TGCGCCAGCAGCCCATGGGCAGGGCCCGCGGGGACTCAGCCCCAGCATTTT. Its translation: CASSPWAGPAGTQPQHF.

This clonotype was seen only a few times. The CDR3 sequence: CASSPRPSSQISSYNEQFF. The CDR3 region has the DNA TGTGCCAGCAGCCCCCGTCCCTCATCACAAATTAGCTCCTACAATGAGCAGTTCTTC. The chain combines TRBV11-3 with TRBJ2-1; the D is unclear. This CDR3 has 19 residues. Looked up from germline, CDR1 is SGHNT and CDR2 is YENEEA. Trimming cost V 5 bases and J 0 bases, with 23 bases left between them.

This clonotype has a single count. V usage is TRBV12-3 or TRBV12-4 and J usage is TRBJ2-1; D call uncertain. The CDR3 length is 15 residues. V lost 5 bases and J lost 3, with 14 bases in between. DNA for the CDR3: TGTGCCAGCAGTCGGAAGGGTACTGACTACAATGAGCAGTTCTTC. Protein: CASSRKGTDYNEQFF.

This clonotype was observed a handful of times. The chain uses TRBV7-2 and TRBJ1-2, with 10 bases aligning to TRBD1. Per the germline V gene, CDR1 is SGHTA and CDR2 is FQGNSA. The CDR3 consists of 16 residues. With V trimmed by 4 bases and J by 5 bases, 10 bases remained unmatched. CDR3 DNA: TGTGCCAGCAGCTCTAGCCAATCGGGACAGGGGTATGGCTACACCTTC. It encodes CASSSSQSGQGYGYTF.

This clonotype was counted only a few times. The V gene is TRBV7-8, the J gene TRBJ2-5; the D is unclear. The CDR3 covers 14 residues. The germline gives CDR1 SGHVS, CDR2 FQNEAQ. V was cut by 0 bases and J by 5 bases, with 10 bases left in between. DNA for the CDR3: TGTGCCAGCAGCTTAGCGTATCAAGGGGAGACCCAGTACTTC. It encodes CASSLAYQGETQYF.